This TCR beta chain was captured in a study of T cell responses to AZD1222 COVID-19 vaccine. CDR1 SGHVS and CDR2 FQNEAQ come from the germline V gene. There are 14 residues in the CDR3. V lost 1 base and J 7 bases, leaving 13 bases between the germline ends. Data came from immunoSEQ multiplex PCR; TCRdb stores just in-frame clones and leaves some out. Here the sample spans some 140,000 clones, less than 95% being singletons. Study-wide results and limits: CD4 TCRs associated with vaccination spanned spike, dominating at 160-218 and 743-854. Mostly white British, mostly female donors; authors suggested clonal diversity may be underestimated.

Points on this clone: Its antigen remains unknown.

The sequencing here drew on peripheral blood, taken on day 0 of AZD1222 vaccination. This chain connects TRBV7-8 to TRBJ1-2; no reliable D call. This TCR was recovered from an adult in good health. The CDR3 protein is CASSLVVRGGGYTF. CDR3 coding DNA: TGTGCCAGCAGCTTAGTGGTTAGAGGAGGTGGCTACACCTTC.